This TCR beta chain was observed in a study of shared clonotypes between healthy human individuals. The V end lost 0 bases, the J end lost 0 bases, and 8 bases lay between the germline ends. The CDR3 contains 16 residues. Germline V gene lookup returns CDR1 LNHNV and CDR2 YYDKDF (reference sequence). The authors' processing: Junction-only sequences without quality scores came from ImmunoSEQ, so filtering differed. The protocol was immunoSEQ multiplex PCR, while the TCRdb copy is restricted to in-frame clones and leaves out a portion. V, J and clone size reflect that table, while D and trimming were determined from the DNA. The top ten clones hold 30% to 40% of a sample with 600,000 to 750,000 clones, about 92% of them seen once. CD8 memory combined CD45RO+ cells with CCR7-negative CD45RA+ TemRA cells.

The source of this sequence is a man aged 18 to 30 in good health. Some clones in this sample may be carry-over from other donors' samples. The sample was memory CD8+ T cells from PBMCs. Stated subset: CD45RO+ cells pooled with CCR7-negative TemRA cells. The V call is TRBV15, the J call TRBJ2-2; D is undetermined. This chain's CDR3 is CATSRDMGTNTGELFF. CDR3 nucleotide sequence: TGTGCCACCAGCAGAGATATGGGGACGAACACCGGGGAGCTGTTTTTT. The full variable domain, in which reference TRBV15 and TRBJ2-2 provide the parts outside the CDR3, is DAMVIQNPRYQVTQFGKPVTLSCSQTLNHNVMYWYQQKSSQAPKLLFHYYDKDFNNEADTPDNFQSRRPNTSFCFLDIRSPGLGDTAMYLCATSRDMGTNTGELFFGEGSRLTVL.